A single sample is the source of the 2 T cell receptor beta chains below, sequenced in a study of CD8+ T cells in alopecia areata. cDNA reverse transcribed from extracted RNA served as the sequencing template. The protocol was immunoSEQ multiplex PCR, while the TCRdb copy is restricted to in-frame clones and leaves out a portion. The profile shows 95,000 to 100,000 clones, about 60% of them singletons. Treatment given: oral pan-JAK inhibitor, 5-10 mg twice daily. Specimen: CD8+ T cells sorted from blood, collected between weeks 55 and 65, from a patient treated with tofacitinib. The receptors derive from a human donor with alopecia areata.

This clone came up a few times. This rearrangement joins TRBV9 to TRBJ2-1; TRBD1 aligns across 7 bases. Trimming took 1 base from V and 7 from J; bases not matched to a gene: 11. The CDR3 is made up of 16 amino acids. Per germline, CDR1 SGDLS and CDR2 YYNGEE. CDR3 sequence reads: CASSVRRGGAYNEQFF. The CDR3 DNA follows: TGTGCCAGCAGCGTAAGACGAGGGGGCGCATATAATGAGCAGTTCTTC.

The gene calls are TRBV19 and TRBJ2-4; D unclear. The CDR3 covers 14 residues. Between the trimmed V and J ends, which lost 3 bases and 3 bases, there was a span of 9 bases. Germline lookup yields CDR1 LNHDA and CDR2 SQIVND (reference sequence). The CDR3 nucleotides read TGTGCCAGTAGTATGAAGGGTTACAAAAACATTCAGTACTTC. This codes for CASSMKGYKNIQYF. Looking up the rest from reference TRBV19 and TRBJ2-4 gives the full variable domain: DGGITQSPKYLFRKEGQNVTLSCEQNLNHDAMYWYRQDPGQGLRLIYYSQIVNDFQKGDIAEGYSVSREKKESFPLTVTSAQKNPTAFYLCASSMKGYKNIQYFGAGTRLSVL.